The 7 T cell receptor beta chains presented below share a single source sample, sequenced in a study of TIL therapy for anti-PD-1-resistant metastatic lung cancer. The time point is: pre-treatment sample, taken before nivolumab and TIL therapy. This was the immunoSEQ v3 assay. Produced via immunoSEQ multiplex PCR; TCRdb's table is partial and in-frame only. The sample has some 52,000 clones, 70% to 85% seen once; the top ten hold about 5%. Sequenced here: blood, sampled at baseline. These receptors came from a woman aged 30-79 years with non-small cell lung cancer.

The chain carries TRBV11-2 and TRBJ2-2; weak D call: TRBD1 (6 bases). CDR1 and CDR2 (germline): SGHAT, FQNNGV. V was clipped by 3 bases and J by 8 bases, with 10 bases between them. The CDR3 spans 13 residues. The CDR3 bases are TGTGCCAGCAGCTTTCTACAGGGTGGGGAGCTGTTTTTT. Translated: CASSFLQGGELFF.

The chain couples TRBV6-1 to TRBJ2-3; tentatively, D is TRBD1 (6 bases). Between the trimmed V and J ends, which lost 8 bases and 4 bases, there was a span of 19 bases. The CDR3 runs to 15 residues. CDR1 MNHNS and CDR2 SASEGT come from the germline V gene. CDR3 DNA sequence: TGTGCCAGCGCCGCAGGGGCGTTCGAATCAGATACGCAGTATTTT. This encodes CASAAGAFESDTQYF.

The V and J genes are TRBV11-3 and TRBJ2-3, with TRBD2 as a possible D gene (6 bases). The CDR3 is 15 amino acids. The V end was cut by 2 bases, the J end by 6 bases, with 15 bases between. Per the germline V gene, CDR1 is SGHNT and CDR2 is YENEEA. The CDR3 sequence: CASSLRQGAGDTQYF. DNA of the CDR3: TGTGCCAGCAGCTTAAGGCAGGGTGCGGGGGATACGCAGTATTTT.

The chain has TRBV28 and TRBJ2-1, with 13 bases that match TRBD2. The CDR3 runs 15 residues. V shed 3 bases and J 10 bases; nucleotides not matched to a gene: 6. Germline loops: CDR1 MDHEN, CDR2 SYDVKM. CDR3 residues: CASSLGLAGFSEQFF. CDR3 bases: TGTGCCAGCAGTTTGGGACTAGCGGGATTTAGCGAGCAGTTCTTC.

The rearrangement uses TRBV27 and TRBJ1-5; TRBD1 agrees at 7 bases. Trimming cost V 6 bases and J 4 bases; bases outside gene matches: 12. CDR1 is MNHEY and CDR2 is SMNVEV in the germline V gene (reference sequence). CDR3 size: 16 residues. The DNA of the CDR3 is TGTGCCAGCAGAGCCGGGACAGTCTCCTTTAATCAGCCCCAGCATTTT. The encoded protein is CASRAGTVSFNQPQHF.

The chain is built from TRBV28 and TRBJ1-5; D unresolved. Trimming stripped 9 bases from V and 5 bases from J, with 11 bases between. The CDR3 is 12 amino acids. Germline V gene data show CDR1 as MDHEN and CDR2 as SYDVKM. The CDR3 protein is CASQDGDQPQHF. CDR3 sequence (DNA): TGTGCCAGTCAAGACGGGGATCAGCCCCAGCATTTT.

This chain uses TRBV9 with TRBJ2-1; D possibly corresponds to TRBD1 (6 bases). CDR1 is SGDLS and CDR2 is YYNGEE in the germline V gene. The CDR3 is made up of 15 amino acids. The V end was cut by 0 bases, the J end by 2 bases, with 9 bases between. For the CDR3, the DNA is TGTGCCAGCAGCGTAGTAGAGGGGGCCTACAATGAGCAGTTCTTC. This gives the protein CASSVVEGAYNEQFF. The full variable domain, with the rest looked up from reference TRBV9 and TRBJ2-1, is DSGVTQTPKHLITATGQRVTLRCSPRSGDLSVYWYQQSLDQGLQFLIQYYNGEERAKGNILERFSAQQFPDLHSELNLSSLELGDSALYFCASSVVEGAYNEQFFGPGTRLTVL.